This TCR beta chain was found in a study of regulatory T cells in long-lasting Graves disease (dated by TCRdb to the early 2020s). Regarding the research as a whole: Newly diagnosed Graves' disease patients had taken antithyroid drugs for less than 3 months. Peripheral blood TCR sequencing and RNA sequencing compared persistent Graves' disease patients with newly diagnosed Graves' disease patients. The study was registered as a clinical trial and conducted in China. A total of approximately 35 samples underwent TCR sequencing: about 13 from persistent and about 20 from newly diagnosed Graves' disease patients.

This clonotype was seen repeatedly, ten times or more. This clone's antigen is unknown. The record has no base qualities; no much larger clone is one base away. Read against the paper, the sample's time point label means: newly diagnosed GD, antithyroid drugs for less than 3 months. For both TCR sequencing and RNA sequencing, RNA was extracted from PBMCs using TRIzol. The diagnosis of Graves' disease was made according to American Thyroid Association guidelines. Recruitment of patients was carried out at an endocrinology department in Xi'an, China. Each patient gave around 9.2 milliliters of peripheral blood, collected in an EDTA anticoagulant tube. Ficoll Paque Plus density gradient separation was used to isolate PBMCs, and no further T cell sorting was performed. An Agilent 2100 Bioanalyzer and agarose gel were used to assess RNA quality, and a NanoDrop 2000 was used to measure RNA concentration.

Results the study describes overall, beyond this receptor: The authors noted that the small sample size was a limitation that may lower accuracy. Only peripheral blood was studied, because thyroid tissue, the primary lesion, was inaccessible. More public clonotypes were shared among persistent patients (more than 2,500) than among newly diagnosed patients (roughly 1,000). Compared with newly diagnosed patients, patients with persistent Graves' disease had lower TCR Shannon entropy and fewer highly expanded clones, which suggests clonal expansion. Only the TCR beta chain was sequenced and analyzed.

Preparation of the library involved multiplex PCR. Sequencing instrument: Illumina HiSeq 4000. CDR3 regions were amplified by Arm-PCR with iRepertoire HTBI primers to construct TCR beta libraries. Before sequencing, the PCR products underwent gel purification. Regarding the original processing steps: Across samples, approximately 68 TRBV and over 11 TRBJ segments were identified and used for gene usage analysis of CDR3 amino acid clonotypes. Filtered high-quality paired reads were merged into contigs using COPE and FqMerger. BLAST was used to align contigs to the IMGT TRBV, TRBD and TRBJ reference genes, and CDR3 was defined following IMGT. Any clonotype with a frequency above 0.1% was counted as a highly expanded clone. Repertoire diversity was measured by Shannon entropy, and V-J evenness by the Gini coefficient. A clonotype found in more than one individual was treated as public. The public reads were reprocessed in TCRdb via fastp at Q25 and MiXCR, keeping in-frame beta chains. When rows share a CDR3 protein, they turn into one entry using the most common DNA and genes. The V and J calls were not made by the authors but by TCRdb's processing. In this sample the table shows fewer than 550,000 distinct CDR3 sequences, about 15% of which occur a single time. The ten largest clones add up to 25% of the sample.

These data are also associated with another study on T cells in Graves' hyperthyroidism and ophthalmopathy. The second publication reports: Stable Graves' hyperthyroidism was defined as the absence of progression to ophthalmopathy over 18 months of follow-up. Hyperthyroidism patients were aged 18 to 65 years and newly diagnosed, with disease duration of less than 2 months. The study excluded patients with uncontrolled infections, other autoimmune diseases, pregnancy or lactation. Clinical symptoms, serum thyroxine and TRAb, thyroid ultrasound, and orbital computed tomography formed the basis for the diagnoses. The TCR CDR3 was subjected to a first round of RT-PCR using the HTBI primer set and the Qiagen OneStep RT-PCR kit. Most expanded thyroid clonotypes (frequency above 0.001) were also detected in blood, a finding suggesting that blood repertoires may reflect thyroid immune responses. Ophthalmopathy was separated from stable hyperthyroidism by a 13 V-J signature model, with around 88% sensitivity and just over 81% specificity obtained in cross-validation and 80%/75% obtained in testing. In validation, progression to ophthalmopathy was predicted by the model with around 71% sensitivity and roughly 76% specificity, a median of about 6.8 months before onset. To identify TCR V-J signatures that set the groups apart, the researchers used a discovery cohort of approximately 98 patients, made up of roughly 40 with Graves' ophthalmopathy and 57 with stable Graves' hyperthyroidism. Prospective prediction of ophthalmopathy was tested in an independent validation cohort consisting of some 20 hyperthyroidism patients and approximately 16 patients who later progressed to ophthalmopathy. The roughly 99 discovery patients were divided at random into training and test sets in a 7:3 ratio. The study also compared thyroid tissue and blood T-cell repertoires from more than five Graves' hyperthyroidism patients. After blood sampling, hyperthyroidism patients were treated with methimazole at a starting dose of 30 mg daily, and ophthalmopathy patients were treated with high-dose intravenous methylprednisolone. Libraries were constructed in a second round of multiplex PCR, after which size selection and purification were carried out. Sequencing of the libraries was done on an Illumina HiSeq2000 using paired-end 100 bp reads. SOAPnuke was used to process the raw data, with reads discarded if the reads contained adapters or uncalled bases, had a mean Phred below 15, or lacked an exact constant-primer or identifier match. COPE v1.2.5 was used to merge high-quality paired reads, and clonotypes were defined as unique nucleotide sequences. MiTCR v1.1 was used to align clonotypes to the IMGT TRBV, TRBD and TRBJ reference segments. The analysis was restricted to V-J combinations with a frequency above 0.0001, which together covered 98% to 99.2% of the repertoires. A TCS score was defined as the ratio of F50 (clonal expansion) to E x V (chaos), with BLOSUM62-based TCRdist applied between CDR3 peptides within each V-J. Welch's t-statistics and random forest reduced 500 to 650 V-J features to 10 to 15, which were used in a naive Bayes classifier (R e1071). Sample size was not statistically predetermined, and investigators were not blinded to group allocation. According to the paper, TCR Vbeta CDR3 sequencing was carried out on around 140 peripheral blood samples, which came from 40 to 45 ophthalmopathy, around 75 hyperthyroidism and about 17 progressor patients.

The input for sequencing was peripheral blood mononuclear cells (PBMCs), taken at new diagnosis, from a patient treated with antithyroid drugs. The TCR originated in a woman aged 35-65 years with Graves disease. Donor details come from another sample of the same person, matched by shared clones.

The DNA sequence follows: TGTGCCAGCAGCTTCGTATCGGGACAGGAGCAGTTCTTC. Its translation is CASSFVSGQEQFF. The rearranged segments are TRBV11-3 and TRBJ2-1; 7 nucleotides in the junction match TRBD1. Germline trimming amounts to 3 bases on V and 10 bases on J, with 6 as the count of junction bases outside the gene matches. Per the germline V gene, SGHNT is the CDR1 and YENEEA is the CDR2. Including cysteine and phenylalanine, the CDR3 has 13 amino acids. Only the CDR3 part of the read is kept: 39 bases, read in frame from the first base.